This T cell receptor beta chain comes out of a study of blood T cell repertoires in COVID-19. Looking at the study overall: The samples span acute and convalescent COVID-19 from the United States, Italy and Spain. Sample material is recorded as cDNA or gDNA derived from T cells, B-cell-depleted T cells, or PBMCs.

Trimming at V came to 3 bases and at J to 5 bases, leaving 14 bases not matched to a gene. Germline V CDR1 and CDR2: MDHEN, SYDVKM. This CDR3 has 17 residues. Authors' methods: Amplification with reference gene primers provided the estimates of nucleated cell counts. Libraries were prepared by immunoSEQ multiplex PCR; TCRdb keeps only in-frame clonotypes and omits some of them. That table gives V, J and clone size, and the DNA gave D and trimming. The sample records just under 50,000 clones, roughly nine tenths being singletons. This clonotype was sampled from a human donor in a cohort sampled during active COVID-19. The chain couples TRBV28 to TRBJ2-3; 7 nucleotides line up with TRBD1. The sample comprised peripheral blood. The DNA for the CDR3 is TGTGCCAGCAGTTTTTCCGGACACCAACCAGGGGGAGATACGCAGTATTTT. Translation gives CASSFSGHQPGGDTQYF.